The rows below give T cell receptor beta chains drawn from one sample of a study of T-cell memory formation after mild COVID-19. TCRdb redid the calling of the 5' RACE reads with MiXCR, one entry per CDR3 protein. The table shows 45,000 to 55,000 distinct CDR3 sequences, with roughly a tenth occurring only once. The sequencing sample was made of PBMCs or a T cell subset sorted from them (not recorded which). These receptors originate from an adult woman who had mild COVID-19 (a few samples of this study predate the infection). Cell type and time point are not known. Each CDR3 is given with its conserved first and last residue. The D gene is left open where the match is weak. The listing skips clone size in some rows; elsewhere it reads once, few, many or a size class.

D | J | size | V | DNA | CDR3
. | TRBJ1-5 | many | TRBV12-3/TRBV12-4 | TGTGCCAGCAGTTTAAATAGCAATCAGCCCCAGCATTTT | CASSLNSNQPQHF
. | TRBJ1-1 | . | TRBV7-9 | TGTGCCAGCAGCCCCCCAGGCCGGAACACTGAAGCTTTCTTT | CASSPPGRNTEAFF
. | TRBJ2-7 | . | TRBV29-1 | TGCAGCGTTGCATTCTACGGACCCTCCTACGAGCAGTACTTC | CSVAFYGPSYEQYF
. | TRBJ1-2 | few | TRBV20-1 | TGCAGTGCTAGTCCCCTACACGGGCCAAGTGACTATGGCTACACCTTC | CSASPLHGPSDYGYTF
. | TRBJ2-1 | many | TRBV5-1 | TGCGCCAGCAGCTTGGGGGTAGCGGACAATGAGCAGTTCTTC | CASSLGVADNEQFF
. | TRBJ2-1 | . | TRBV12-3/TRBV12-4 | TGTGCCAGCAGTTCAGGGGGGGCTGGTGAGCAGTTCTTC | CASSSGGAGEQFF
TRBD1 | TRBJ2-1 | many | TRBV5-1 | TGCGCCAGCAGCTCACGGGACAGAAATGAGCAGTTCTTC | CASSSRDRNEQFF
. | TRBJ2-3 | many | TRBV15 | TGTGCCACCAGCAGAGATCCCGGTAAAACAGATACGCAGTATTTT | CATSRDPGKTDTQYF
. | TRBJ1-1 | . | TRBV12-3/TRBV12-4 | TGTGCCAGCAGTTTTGGGGTAAAAGCTTTCTTT | CASSFGVKAFF
. | TRBJ1-2 | few | TRBV12-3/TRBV12-4 | TGTGCCAGCAGTTTATTTGAAACCTATGGCTACACCTTC | CASSLFETYGYTF
. | TRBJ2-3 | few | TRBV9 | TGTGCCAGCAGCGTAGCTGAAGGCAGGGGCACAGATACGCAGTATTTT | CASSVAEGRGTDTQYF
. | TRBJ1-2 | many | TRBV29-1 | TGCAGCGTTGCCCGAGAAAGTAACTATGGCTACACCTTC | CSVARESNYGYTF
TRBD1 | TRBJ1-1 | few | TRBV3-1 | TGTGCCAGCAGCCAAGGATGGACAGGGATGAACACTGAAGCTTTCTTT | CASSQGWTGMNTEAFF
. | TRBJ2-5 | few | TRBV7-9 | TGTGCCAGCAGCCGGACAATAGCAGAGACCCAGTACTTC | CASSRTIAETQYF
. | TRBJ1-1 | many | TRBV29-1 | TGCAGCGTTGAAGATAACACAGGGTTAGCAGCTTTCTTT | CSVEDNTGLAAFF
. | TRBJ1-5 | . | TRBV28 | TGTGCCAGCAGTTTTTTCGGGGATCAGCCCCAGCATTTT | CASSFFGDQPQHF
TRBD1 | TRBJ2-1 | many | TRBV5-1 | TGCGCCAGCAGCTTGGACGGGACAGAAAACTACAATGAGCAGTTCTTC | CASSLDGTENYNEQFF
TRBD2 | TRBJ2-5 | . | TRBV7-8 | TGTGCCAGCAGCTTAGCGGATTTTTTAGCGGGAACCGAGCAAGAGACCCAGTACTTC | CASSLADFLAGTEQETQYF
. | TRBJ1-1 | few | TRBV24-1 | TGTGCCACCAGTGACGGGCGACAGATGAACACTGAAGCTTTCTTT | CATSDGRQMNTEAFF
TRBD1 | TRBJ2-3 | many | TRBV6-4 | TGTGCCAGCAGTGACTCCGAGACAGGGGGAACAGATACGCAGTATTTT | CASSDSETGGTDTQYF
. | TRBJ1-6 | few | TRBV18 | TGTGCCAGCTCACGGGAATATAATTCACCCCTCCACTTT | CASSREYNSPLHF
. | TRBJ2-1 | many | TRBV7-2 | TGTGCCAGCAGCTTAGCCAGCTCCTACAATGAGCAGTTCTTC | CASSLASSYNEQFF
. | TRBJ2-2 | . | TRBV20-1 | TGCAGTGCTAGTTCCCAGAACACCGGGGAGCTGTTTTTT | CSASSQNTGELFF
. | TRBJ2-7 | . | TRBV20-1 | TGCAGTGCTCTAGTCCCGTTCGGGGCGGTGGAGCAGTACTTC | CSALVPFGAVEQYF
. | TRBJ2-7 | few | TRBV7-2 | TGTGCCAGCAGCTGGTCGGCCTCCTACGAGCAGTACTTC | CASSWSASYEQYF
TRBD2 | TRBJ2-1 | medium-sized | TRBV19 | TGTGCCAGTAGTCTTCGGACTAGATCGGATGAGCAGTTCTTC | CASSLRTRSDEQFF
. | TRBJ2-3 | few | TRBV20-1 | TGCAGTGCCATTCCCCGGGACGCCTGGGGCACAGATACGCAGTATTTT | CSAIPRDAWGTDTQYF
. | TRBJ2-3 | many | TRBV29-1 | TGCAGCGCCCGGACTCCCACAGATACGCAGTATTTT | CSARTPTDTQYF
. | TRBJ1-2 | few | TRBV20-1 | TGCAGTGCTAGAGGGGGGGTGCTAGAAGGCTACACCTTC | CSARGGVLEGYTF
. | TRBJ2-5 | few | TRBV5-1 | TGCGCCAGCAGCTGGTACAGGAACCAAGAGACCCAGTACTTC | CASSWYRNQETQYF
TRBD2 | TRBJ2-7 | few | TRBV30 | TGTGCCTGGAGTGTCGCTAGCGGGTACGAGCAGTACTTC | CAWSVASGYEQYF
TRBD1 | TRBJ2-6 | . | TRBV24-1 | TGTGCCACCAGCTCCGGCCGGGACAGGTACTACTCTGGGGCCAACGTCCTGACTTTC | CATSSGRDRYYSGANVLTF
. | TRBJ1-1 | many | TRBV10-2 | TGCGCCAGCAGCAGGATTTCCATGAACACTGAAGCTTTCTTT | CASSRISMNTEAFF
TRBD1 | TRBJ2-7 | many | TRBV7-6 | TGTGCCAGCAGCCCCAGACAGGGTTTTTACGAGCAGTACTTC | CASSPRQGFYEQYF
TRBD1 | TRBJ2-1 | many | TRBV20-1 | TGCAGTGCTTTTTCGGGACAGGGGAACAATGAGCAGTTCTTC | CSAFSGQGNNEQFF
. | TRBJ2-1 | . | TRBV12-5 | TGTGCTAGTGGGGGACGCTTGGCAAATGAGCAGTTCTTC | CASGGRLANEQFF
. | TRBJ1-2 | few | TRBV9 | TGTGCCAGCAGCGGGTTGGTGGGAAATGGCTACACCTTC | CASSGLVGNGYTF